Detailed here is one TCR beta chain. Its antigen is not identified. V lost 4 bases and J lost 7, with 20 bases in between. CDR1 is SGDLS and CDR2 is YYNGEE in the germline V gene. The CDR3 contains 15 residues. MiXCR, run by TCRdb on the 5' RACE reads, gives a single entry per CDR3 protein. The sample consists of roughly 700,000 distinct CDR3 sequences, 15% to 20% of them appearing once. This sample was taken from a study of CD8 T cells in ankylosing spondylitis. Overall study results and limits: Ankylosing spondylitis blood appeared to carry a characteristic TCR beta motif of 7 or 8 highly homologous variants.

This clonotype originated in a male donor with ankylosing spondylitis. Sequencing was performed on blood, either unsorted or a sorted T cell fraction (not recorded which). The chain combines TRBV9 with TRBJ2-5; unclear D gene. The DNA of the CDR3 is TGTGCCAGCAGCCCGTTATCGCTCTCCGCCCCGACCCAGTACTTC. This translates into CASSPLSLSAPTQYF.